A selection of T cell receptor beta chains follows, all from one sample in a study of human T cells and chemical hapten exposure. MiXCR was run by TCRdb on the RACE reads, yielding one entry per CDR3 protein. The sample consists of approximately 50,000 distinct CDR3 sequences, 9.9% of them appearing once. The starting material was whole blood, obtained in connection with sensitization to the hapten diphenylcyclopropenone (DPC). These receptor sequences come from a woman aged 40 to 50 with alopecia areata. Some clones in this sample may be carry-over from other donors' samples. Both conserved end residues are part of each CDR3. A D gene is named only where the DNA matches it firmly. Clone size is shown for a subset of rows, as once, few, many or a class of expanded clone.

cdr3_nt cdr3_aa v_call clone_size j_call d_call
TGCAGTGCCGAGACCACTAGTATAGAGACCCAGTACTTC CSAETTSIETQYF TRBV20-1 - TRBJ2-5 -
TGCGCCAGCAGCCAGTCCTGGGGAGAAGAGACCCAGTACTTC CASSQSWGEETQYF TRBV4-3 many TRBJ2-5 -
TGTGCCAGCAGTGTGGTGACTCGCACAGATACGCAGTATTTT CASSVVTRTDTQYF TRBV2 many TRBJ2-3 -
TGTGCCAGCAGTGCCCTACTACGGAAAGCCATATGGGAAGCTTTCTTT CASSALLRKAIWEAFF TRBV2 many TRBJ1-1 -
TGTGCCAGCTCACCACCGACCGATAGCTCTGGAAACACCATATATTTT CASSPPTDSSGNTIYF TRBV18 few TRBJ1-3 -
TGCAGTGCTAGCACCCTATTGGGATATAGCAATCAGCCCCAGCATTTT CSASTLLGYSNQPQHF TRBV20-1 - TRBJ1-5 -
TGTGCCAGCAGCGGCAGGGGGGCGACTGAAGCTTTCTTT CASSGRGATEAFF TRBV19 many TRBJ1-1 TRBD1
TGTGCCAGCAGCTTAGTCGCGGGGGTCTATGGCTACACCTTC CASSLVAGVYGYTF TRBV12-3/TRBV12-4 few TRBJ1-2 -
TGTGCCAGCAGCTTAGTACTGACAGGACAAGAGACCCAGTACTTC CASSLVLTGQETQYF TRBV7-6 few TRBJ2-5 -
TGTGCCAGCAGCCTTAGGACAGGGGGCCTTACAGATACGCAGTATTTT CASSLRTGGLTDTQYF TRBV28 many TRBJ2-3 TRBD1
TGTGCCAGCAGCCAAGCGGGCTTGTATGAGCAGTTCTTC CASSQAGLYEQFF TRBV4-2 - TRBJ2-1 -
TGTGCCACCAGCAGTGAGGTCGACAGGACTGAAGCTTTCTTT CATSSEVDRTEAFF TRBV15 - TRBJ1-1 -
TGCGCCAGCAGCCAAGATTCGAGACCTACCGGGGAGCTGTTTTTT CASSQDSRPTGELFF TRBV4-1 few TRBJ2-2 -
TGCAGTGCTAGAGAACAGGTCAATGAGCAGTTCTTC CSAREQVNEQFF TRBV20-1 few TRBJ2-1 -
TGTGCCAGCAGTCAGGGCTTCAATCAGCCCCAGCATTTT CASSQGFNQPQHF TRBV27 - TRBJ1-5 -
TGTGCCAGCAGCTACCCAGGGGGCGCCGGGGCCAACGTCCTGACTTTC CASSYPGGAGANVLTF TRBV7-9 - TRBJ2-6 TRBD1
TGTGCCAGCAGCACTAGAGGGAATGAGCAGTTCTTC CASSTRGNEQFF TRBV5-5 many TRBJ2-1 -
TGTGCCAGTAGCTGGACAGATAGCAATCAGCCCCAGCATTTT CASSWTDSNQPQHF TRBV19 - TRBJ1-5 -
TGCAGCGTTGGACGCCAGGCTTTGAACACTGAAGCTTTCTTT CSVGRQALNTEAFF TRBV29-1 few TRBJ1-1 -
TGTGCCAGCAGCCCAACTAGCGGGGCGGTCGATGAGCAGTTCTTC CASSPTSGAVDEQFF TRBV7-2 many TRBJ2-1 TRBD2
TGTGCCAGTAGTATAGAGGGGATTAGCAATCAGCCCCAGCATTTT CASSIEGISNQPQHF TRBV19 few TRBJ1-5 -
TGTGCCAGCAGTGAAACACGAAACATTCAGTACTTC CASSETRNIQYF TRBV6-1 many TRBJ2-4 -
TGTGCCAGCAGTTTTGGGACTGGCACAGATACGCAGTATTTT CASSFGTGTDTQYF TRBV28 few TRBJ2-3 -
TGTGCCAGCAGATTTCACCGGGAGCCCCAGCATTTT CASRFHREPQHF TRBV2 many TRBJ1-5 -
TGCGCCAGCAGTGTACGGGACTTCGGCAATCAGCCCCAGCATTTT CASSVRDFGNQPQHF TRBV4-1 many TRBJ1-5 -